Shown below are 28 T cell receptor beta chains from a single sample sequenced in a study of Ad26.COV2.S vaccination and SARS-CoV-2 variants. Repertoires were generated with immunoSEQ multiplex PCR, while TCRdb's copy carries only in-frame clones and drops some. Of about 320,000 clones in the sample, approximately 86% were seen once. The treatment is: roughly 18 received Ad26.COV2.S at low or high dose, single or two shots; a few received placebo; per-sample allocation not given. The study sampled participants on day 63 after the first vaccine or placebo injection. This sample comprised peripheral blood, obtained in a trial of Ad26.COV2.S vaccine versus placebo. The origin of the receptors is a person aged 18-65 years who received the Ad26.COV2.S COVID-19 vaccine or a placebo.

The CDR3 protein is CASSSQGRGSNTEAFF. CDR3 sequence (DNA): TGCGCCAGCAGCTCGCAGGGGCGCGGGTCAAACACTGAAGCTTTCTTT. The rearrangement joins TRBV5-1 to TRBJ1-1; D might be TRBD1 (6 bases). CDR1 and CDR2 from the germline V gene are SGHRS and YFSETQ. This CDR3 spans 16 amino acids. Between the trimmed V and J ends, which lost 3 bases and 2 bases, there was a span of 17 bases.

The chain links TRBV30 to TRBJ2-3, with D perhaps TRBD1 (6 bases). There are 11 residues in the CDR3. V lost 3 bases and J lost 7, with 8 bases in between. Germline CDR1 reads GTSNPN; CDR2 reads SVGIG (reference sequence). The CDR3 sequence is CAWSRGYTQYF. In DNA form, the CDR3 reads TGTGCCTGGAGCAGGGGCTATACGCAGTATTTT.

The chain recombines TRBV5-4 with TRBJ1-1; 7 nucleotides match TRBD1. Germline CDR1 reads SGHNT; CDR2 reads YYREEE (reference sequence). The CDR3 covers 15 residues. V was pared by 5 bases and J by 0 bases, with 7 bases of the junction left unmatched. The CDR3 is CASRPDRPLNTEAFF. The DNA of the CDR3 is TGTGCCAGCAGACCGGACAGGCCGTTGAACACTGAAGCTTTCTTT.

The chain links TRBV27 to TRBJ2-1; perhaps D is TRBD1 or TRBD2 (5 bases each). This CDR3 spans 13 amino acids. Germline CDR1 reads MNHEY; CDR2 reads SMNVEV (reference sequence). Trimming took 6 bases from V and 4 from J, leaving 10 bases between them. The CDR3 sequence: CASRKRGYNEQFF. CDR3 sequence (DNA): TGTGCCAGCAGAAAGAGGGGTTACAATGAGCAGTTCTTC.

CDR3 sequence reads: CASSQYYGRAVTEAFF. In DNA form, the CDR3 reads TGTGCCAGCAGCCAATATTATGGCAGGGCGGTGACTGAAGCTTTCTTT. The chain combines TRBV28 with TRBJ1-1; D is perhaps TRBD1 (5 bases). The CDR3 sequence is 16 residues long. Germline V gives CDR1 MDHEN, CDR2 SYDVKM. Trimming removed 6 bases at V and 5 bases at J, with 22 bases between. The full variable domain, in which reference TRBV28 and TRBJ1-1 provide the parts outside the CDR3, is DVKVTQSSRYLVKRTGEKVFLECVQDMDHENMFWYRQDPGLGLRLIYFSYDVKMKEKGDIPEGYSVSREKKERFSLILESASTNQTSMYLCASSQYYGRAVTEAFFGQGTRLTVV.

The V gene is TRBV19, the J gene TRBJ2-7; perhaps TRBD2 as D (5 bases). The CDR3 covers 15 residues. Trimming left V 7 bases short and J 0 bases short, with 16 bases between. CDR1 is LNHDA and CDR2 is SQIVND in the germline V gene (reference sequence). CDR3 bases: TGTGCCAGTACCCAATCGGGAAGGGACTCCTACGAGCAGTACTTC. Its translation: CASTQSGRDSYEQYF.

The chain combines TRBV9 with TRBJ2-7; tentatively, D is TRBD2 (6 bases). Per germline, CDR1 SGDLS and CDR2 YYNGEE. Trimming removed 0 bases from V and 2 bases from J, with 15 bases in between. The CDR3 extends over 16 amino acids. The CDR3 DNA reads as TGTGCCAGCAGCGTAGGTCTTATGGGCGGGGCCTACGAGCAGTACTTC. Encoded protein: CASSVGLMGGAYEQYF. Complete variable domain (other parts from reference TRBV9 and TRBJ2-7): DSGVTQTPKHLITATGQRVTLRCSPRSGDLSVYWYQQSLDQGLQFLIQYYNGEERAKGNILERFSAQQFPDLHSELNLSSLELGDSALYFCASSVGLMGGAYEQYFGPGTRLTVT.

This chain uses TRBV14 with TRBJ1-2, with TRBD1 matching 12 bases. With 4 bases clipped from V and 7 bases from J, the junction kept 10 bases outside the gene matches. The CDR3 loop spans 16 amino acids. CDR1 is SGHDN, CDR2 FVKESK, per germline. This CDR3 is CASSPGPGTGGGGYTF. Written as DNA, the CDR3 is TGTGCCAGCAGCCCCGGTCCCGGGACAGGGGGCGGTGGCTACACCTTC.

V usage is TRBV9 and J usage is TRBJ2-2; TRBD1 matches at 8 bases. V dropped 2 bases and J dropped 2; count of bases not matched to a gene: 5. Looked up from germline, CDR1 is SGDLS and CDR2 is YYNGEE. The CDR3 extends over 16 amino acids. CDR3 amino acids: CASSVTGERNTGELFF. In DNA, the CDR3 is TGTGCCAGCAGCGTGACAGGGGAAAGAAACACCGGGGAGCTGTTTTTT. The complete variable domain, with remaining parts taken from reference TRBV9 and TRBJ2-2, reads DSGVTQTPKHLITATGQRVTLRCSPRSGDLSVYWYQQSLDQGLQFLIQYYNGEERAKGNILERFSAQQFPDLHSELNLSSLELGDSALYFCASSVTGERNTGELFFGEGSRLTVL.

The CDR3 sequence is CASSEGQGASTIYF. The DNA of the CDR3 is TGTGCCAGCAGTGAAGGACAGGGGGCAAGCACCATATATTTT. This sequence joins TRBV2 and TRBJ1-3, with TRBD1 identical over 10 bases. Trimming at V came to 1 base and at J to 9 bases, leaving 3 bases not matched to a gene. This CDR3 has 14 residues. Per the germline V gene, CDR1 is SNHLY and CDR2 is FYNNEI.

In its sample, this clone was seen a few times. The chain uses TRBV7-7 and TRBJ2-5; unclear D gene. Looked up from germline, CDR1 is SSHAT and CDR2 is FNYEAQ (reference sequence). The CDR3 is made up of 15 amino acids. Trimming took off 5 bases at V and 5 bases at J, with 18 bases between the two ends. CDR3 residues: CASSLGQVLWETQYF. DNA for the CDR3: TGTGCCAGCAGCCTAGGGCAGGTTCTCTGGGAGACCCAGTACTTC.

The chain's CDR3 is CASSQPGLNTGELFF. The CDR3 DNA reads as TGCGCCAGCAGCCAACCGGGACTAAACACCGGGGAGCTGTTTTTT. The chain combines TRBV5-1 with TRBJ2-2, with 7 positions matching TRBD2. Germline-derived CDR1 and CDR2 are SGHRS and YFSETQ. CDR3 size: 15 residues. The V gene end was trimmed by 4 bases and the J gene end by 2 bases; junction bases not matched to a gene: 5.

The rearrangement uses TRBV27 and TRBJ1-2; D may be TRBD1 (5 bases). The CDR3 runs 14 residues. Per the germline V gene, CDR1 is MNHEY and CDR2 is SMNVEV (reference sequence). The V end lost 3 bases, the J end lost 1 base, and 9 bases lay between the germline ends. The CDR3 here is CASSFSGINYGYTF. The CDR3 nucleotides read TGTGCCAGCAGTTTCTCAGGGATTAACTATGGCTACACCTTC.

This rearrangement joins TRBV3-1 (or the pseudogene TRBV3-2) to TRBJ1-4; perhaps TRBD1 as D (5 bases). Germline CDR1 is LGHDT and CDR2 is YNNKEL (reference sequence). There are 16 residues in the CDR3. Trimming stripped 5 bases from V and 3 bases from J, with 16 bases between. The CDR3 loop is CASSKPPGPPNEKLFF. For the CDR3, the DNA is TGTGCCAGCAGCAAACCCCCGGGGCCACCTAATGAAAAACTGTTTTTT.

This chain links TRBV5-5 with TRBJ2-7, with 8 bases fitting TRBD1. V trimming: 4 bases; J trimming: 9 bases; junction bases outside the gene matches: 12. The CDR3 has 14 amino acids. CDR1 is SGHKS, CDR2 YYEKEE, per germline (reference sequence). The CDR3 bases are TGTGCCAGCAGCACGGGACAGGTTCCTACGAGGCAGTACTTC. Translated: CASSTGQVPTRQYF.

This chain connects TRBV20-1 to TRBJ2-7; tentatively, D is TRBD1 or TRBD2 (5 bases each). This CDR3 has 15 residues. The germline CDR1 and CDR2 sequences are DFQATT and SNEGSKA (reference sequence). Trimming stripped 3 bases from V and 5 bases from J, with 20 bases between. The CDR3 sequence: CSASKLEGSHDEQYF. CDR3 nucleotides: TGCAGTGCTAGTAAGCTCGAGGGGAGTCATGACGAGCAGTACTTC.

A few counts support this clone. Here the CDR3 reads CASSYSLAGGNEQFF. For the CDR3, the DNA is TGTGCCAGCAGTTACTCACTAGCGGGGGGTAATGAGCAGTTCTTC. The chain carries TRBV6-6 and TRBJ2-1; the match to TRBD2 covers 12 bases. V trimming: 0 bases; J trimming: 7 bases; junction bases outside the gene matches: 1. The CDR3 length is 15 residues. Germline CDR1 is MNHNY and CDR2 is SVGAGI (reference sequence).

The gene calls are TRBV2 and TRBJ1-6; D is possibly TRBD1 (6 bases). Germline V lookup: CDR1 SNHLY, CDR2 FYNNEI. Trimming pared 4 bases from V and 7 bases from J, leaving 14 bases between. The CDR3 is 15 amino acids. CDR3 amino acids: CASSAMDRKNSPLHF. In DNA, the CDR3 is TGTGCCAGCAGTGCAATGGACAGAAAAAATTCACCCCTCCACTTT.

This clone showed up just once. The gene calls are TRBV6-2 or TRBV6-3 and TRBJ2-3, with 10 positions matching TRBD1. With V trimmed by 5 bases and J by 2 bases, 7 bases remained unmatched. There are 16 residues in the CDR3. The germline gives CDR1 MNHEY, CDR2 SVGEGT. CDR3 region: CASSRLGQGPTDTQYF. The CDR3 region has the DNA TGTGCCAGCAGTCGACTGGGACAGGGGCCCACAGATACGCAGTATTTT.

The V call is TRBV7-9, the J call TRBJ2-1; the match to TRBD1 covers 8 bases. Germline loops: CDR1 SEHNR, CDR2 FQNEAQ (reference sequence). The CDR3 extends over 13 amino acids. V dropped 5 bases and J dropped 12; count of bases not matched to a gene: 9. The CDR3 spells CASSLGQAWGQFF. CDR3 bases: TGTGCCAGCAGCCTGGGACAGGCCTGGGGGCAGTTCTTC.

V gene TRBV4-1 combines with J gene TRBJ1-5; a weak D match, TRBD1 (5 bases). Trimming cost V 3 bases and J 6 bases, with 15 bases left between them. In germline, CDR1 is MGHRA, CDR2 YSYEKL. CDR3 length equals 15 residues. The CDR3 region is CASSQEGIWGQPQHF. CDR3 DNA: TGCGCCAGCAGCCAGGAGGGGATATGGGGTCAGCCCCAGCATTTT.

This rearrangement joins TRBV7-9 to TRBJ1-4; weak D call: TRBD1 (5 bases). This CDR3 contains 14 residues. Trimming left V 4 bases short and J 4 bases short, with 10 bases between. The V gene's germline CDR1 is SEHNR and CDR2 FQNEAQ (reference sequence). CDR3 protein: CASSWGRSNEKLFF. In DNA, the CDR3 is TGTGCCAGCAGCTGGGGACGGAGTAATGAAAAACTGTTTTTT.

The gene calls are TRBV11-3 and TRBJ1-3; the D is unclear. V was cut by 1 base and J by 8 bases, with 6 bases left in between. The CDR3 has 12 residues. CDR1 is SGHNT and CDR2 is YENEEA in the germline V gene. DNA for the CDR3: TGTGCCAGCAGCTTAGTCGGGGACACCATATATTTT. Residues: CASSLVGDTIYF.

The J gene is TRBJ1-1, the V gene TRBV19, with 7 bases that match TRBD1. The CDR3 contains 16 residues. The V gene's germline CDR1 is LNHDA and CDR2 SQIVND (reference sequence). Trimming at V came to 5 bases and at J to 0 bases, leaving 9 bases not matched to a gene. CDR3 bases: TGTGCCAGTAGTCCCCCGACAGGGCTAATGAACACTGAAGCTTTCTTT. This codes for CASSPPTGLMNTEAFF.

Remarks on this clone: Other DNA sequences within the sample encode an identical CDR3. The chain combines TRBV5-1 with TRBJ1-1; D perhaps matches TRBD1 (5 bases). This CDR3 is 13 amino acids long. Trimming left V 0 bases short and J 2 bases short, with 5 bases between. Germline V gene data show CDR1 as SGHRS and CDR2 as YFSETQ. This chain's CDR3 is CASSLGGNTEAFF. For the CDR3, the DNA is TGCGCCAGCAGCTTGGGGGGCAACACTGAAGCTTTCTTT.

The rearrangement joins TRBV7-3 to TRBJ1-4; a possible D gene is TRBD1 (5 bases). V gave up 4 bases and J gave up 4 bases, with 25 bases separating them. The CDR3 is 19 residues long. Germline V CDR1 and CDR2: SGHTA, FQGTGA. CDR3 nucleotide sequence: TGTGCCAGCAGCTATAACCCCATCAGACGGGGGTGCGGTAATGAAAAACTGTTTTTT. Its protein product is CASSYNPIRRGCGNEKLFF.

Of note for this clone: Other DNA sequences in this sample translate to the same CDR3. V gene TRBV30 combines with J gene TRBJ1-1, with D possibly being TRBD1 (5 bases). Between the trimmed V and J ends, which lost 1 base and 1 base, there was a span of 7 bases. Looked up from germline, CDR1 is GTSNPN and CDR2 is SVGIG (reference sequence). This CDR3 has 13 residues. For the CDR3, the DNA is TGTGCCTGGAGTGCGCAGGGGAACACTGAAGCTTTCTTT. Translated, it gives CAWSAQGNTEAFF.

The rearrangement uses TRBV14 and TRBJ2-2; D not certain. With 1 base removed from V and 6 bases from J, the gap between germline ends came to 12 bases. The CDR3 is 15 residues long. CDR1 and CDR2 from the germline V gene are SGHDN and FVKESK. CDR3 DNA: TGTGCCAGCAGCCAAGCCTGGGCGAGGCCCGGGGAGCTGTTTTTT. Protein: CASSQAWARPGELFF.